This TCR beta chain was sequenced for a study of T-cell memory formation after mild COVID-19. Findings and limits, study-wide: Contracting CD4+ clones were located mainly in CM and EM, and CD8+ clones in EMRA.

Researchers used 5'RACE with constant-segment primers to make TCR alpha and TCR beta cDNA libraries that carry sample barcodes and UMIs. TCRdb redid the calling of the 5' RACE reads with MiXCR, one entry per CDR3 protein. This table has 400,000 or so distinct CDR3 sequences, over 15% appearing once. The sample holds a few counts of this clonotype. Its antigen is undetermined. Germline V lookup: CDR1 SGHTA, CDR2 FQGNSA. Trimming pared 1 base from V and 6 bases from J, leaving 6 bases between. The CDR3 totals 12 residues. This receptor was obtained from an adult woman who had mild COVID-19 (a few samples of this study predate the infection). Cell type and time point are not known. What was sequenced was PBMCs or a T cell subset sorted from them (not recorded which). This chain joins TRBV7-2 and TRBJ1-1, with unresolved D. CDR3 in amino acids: CASSLGRPEAFF. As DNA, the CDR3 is TGTGCCAGCAGCTTAGGACGGCCTGAAGCTTTCTTT.